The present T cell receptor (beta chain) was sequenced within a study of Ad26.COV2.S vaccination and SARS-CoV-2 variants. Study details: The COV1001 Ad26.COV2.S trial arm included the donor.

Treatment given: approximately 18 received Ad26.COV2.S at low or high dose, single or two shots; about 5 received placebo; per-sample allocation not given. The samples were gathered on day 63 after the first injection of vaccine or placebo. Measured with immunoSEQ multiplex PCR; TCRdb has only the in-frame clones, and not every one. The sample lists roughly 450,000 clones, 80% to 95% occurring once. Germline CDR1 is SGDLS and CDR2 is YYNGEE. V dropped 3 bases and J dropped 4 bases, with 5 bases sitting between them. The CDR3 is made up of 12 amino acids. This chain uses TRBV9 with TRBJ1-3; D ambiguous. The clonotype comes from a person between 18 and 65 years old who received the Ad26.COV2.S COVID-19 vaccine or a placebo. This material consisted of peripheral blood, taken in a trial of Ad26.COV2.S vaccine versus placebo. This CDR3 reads CASSEVGNTIYF. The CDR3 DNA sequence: TGTGCCAGCAGCGAAGTGGGAAACACCATATATTTT. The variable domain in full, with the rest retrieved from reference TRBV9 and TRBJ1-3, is DSGVTQTPKHLITATGQRVTLRCSPRSGDLSVYWYQQSLDQGLQFLIQYYNGEERAKGNILERFSAQQFPDLHSELNLSSLELGDSALYFCASSEVGNTIYFGEGSWLTVV.